The clone carrying this TCR beta chain was found many times. The data belong to a study of early T cells in non-severe SARS-CoV-2 infection. CDR3 length equals 12 residues. Germline V gene data show CDR1 as DFQATT and CDR2 as SNEGSKA (reference sequence). Trimming left V 5 bases short and J 7 bases short, with 11 bases between. The protocol attached unique molecular identifiers to individual cDNA molecules. From the 5' RACE reads, TCRdb called clonotypes with MiXCR, one entry per CDR3 protein. The table lists about 83,000 distinct CDR3 sequences, about 12% of them singletons. Sequencing was done on a sample of whole blood. The V gene is TRBV20-1, the J gene TRBJ2-2, with D unclear. The TCR sequence derives from an adult who was a healthcare worker with PCR-confirmed SARS-CoV-2 infection or an uninfected control (not recorded which). The CDR3 coding sequence is TGCAGTGCTTCCAAGGGAATCGGGGAGCTGTTTTTT. Its translation: CSASKGIGELFF.